The present T cell receptor beta chain was sequenced within a study of T cell changes during pregnancy in multiple sclerosis. The assay was immunoSEQ multiplex PCR, and TCRdb's table has in-frame clones only and misses some. The sample comprises some 42,000 clones, nearly 90% of which are singletons, and over 0.85% rests with the top ten. The CDR3 sequence is 12 residues long. Trimming cost V 2 bases and J 11 bases, with 12 bases left between them. Per the germline V gene, CDR1 is SNHLY and CDR2 is FYNNEI. The chain is built from TRBV2 and TRBJ1-1, with D hard to call. Sequencing used CD4+ T cells from peripheral blood mononuclear cells, obtained after pregnancy. This TCR was sampled from a female donor with multiple sclerosis, enrolled in a pregnancy study. The CDR3 loop is CASSESPTGAFF. The CDR3, as DNA: TGTGCCAGCAGTGAAAGTCCCACGGGGGCTTTCTTT.